The TCR beta chain described here comes from a study of cytomegalovirus exposure and HLA in healthy donors. Details on this clone: Antigen: not known.

The CDR3 has 12 amino acids. The V segment lost 7 bases and the J segment 10 bases; nucleotides outside the gene matches: 6. Germline V lookup: CDR1 SNHLY, CDR2 FYNNEI. The PCR made use of 60 Vbeta and 13 Jbeta primers. Per the authors' pipeline: About 11 million of tens of millions of unique TCR beta chains were shared, per a later count. Clones were sequenced by immunoSEQ multiplex PCR, and TCRdb holds only the in-frame ones, with some missing. V, J and clone size reflect that table, while D and trimming were determined from the DNA. The sample yields 150,000 to 200,000 clones, approximately 82% seen once. Findings and caveats of the study: CMV serostatus stood as the only immune exposure information on hand. Later analysis showed TCR association rates varying by HLA locus, highest for DRB1 and lowest for HLA-C.

This receptor was identified in a woman aged 30 to 39 in good health and CMV-seronegative. The chain combines TRBV2 with TRBJ2-7, with 11 positions matching TRBD2. The source material was PBMCs. The CDR3 loop is CASNLAGGRQYF. The CDR3 DNA sequence: TGTGCCAGCAACCTAGCGGGAGGTAGACAGTACTTC.